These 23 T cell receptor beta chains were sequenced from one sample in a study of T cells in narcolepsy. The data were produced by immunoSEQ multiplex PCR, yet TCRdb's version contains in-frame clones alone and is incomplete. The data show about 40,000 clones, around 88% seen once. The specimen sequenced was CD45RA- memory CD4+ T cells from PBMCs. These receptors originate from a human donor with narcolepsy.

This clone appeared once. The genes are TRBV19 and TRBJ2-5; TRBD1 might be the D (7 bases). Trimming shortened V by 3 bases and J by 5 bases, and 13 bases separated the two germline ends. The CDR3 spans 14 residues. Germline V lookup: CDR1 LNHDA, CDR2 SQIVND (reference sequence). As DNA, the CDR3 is TGTGCCAGTAGTATTGGAGGGGGCGAGGAGACCCAGTACTTC. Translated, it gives CASSIGGGEETQYF. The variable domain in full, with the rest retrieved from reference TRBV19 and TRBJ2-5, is DGGITQSPKYLFRKEGQNVTLSCEQNLNHDAMYWYRQDPGQGLRLIYYSQIVNDFQKGDIAEGYSVSREKKESFPLTVTSAQKNPTAFYLCASSIGGGEETQYFGPGTRLLVL.

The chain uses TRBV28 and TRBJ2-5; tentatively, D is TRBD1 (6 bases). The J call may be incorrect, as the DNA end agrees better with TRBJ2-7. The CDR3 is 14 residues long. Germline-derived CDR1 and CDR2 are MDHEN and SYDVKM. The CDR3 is CASNRGISRNEQYF. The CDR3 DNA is TGTGCCAGCAATAGGGGGATATCGAGAAACGAGCAGTACTTC.

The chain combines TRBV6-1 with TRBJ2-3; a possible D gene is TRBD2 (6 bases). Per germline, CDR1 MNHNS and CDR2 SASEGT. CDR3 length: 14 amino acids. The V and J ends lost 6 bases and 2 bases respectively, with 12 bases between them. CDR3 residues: CASSPGTLTDTQYF. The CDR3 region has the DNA TGTGCCAGCAGCCCCGGGACTCTCACAGATACGCAGTATTTT.

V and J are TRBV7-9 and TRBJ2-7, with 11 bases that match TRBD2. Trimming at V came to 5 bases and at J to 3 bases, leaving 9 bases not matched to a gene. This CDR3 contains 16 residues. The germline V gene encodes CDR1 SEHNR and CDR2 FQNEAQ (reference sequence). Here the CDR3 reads CASSIHRGTSGYEQYF. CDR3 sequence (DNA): TGTGCCAGCAGCATCCACCGGGGGACTAGCGGCTACGAGCAGTACTTC.

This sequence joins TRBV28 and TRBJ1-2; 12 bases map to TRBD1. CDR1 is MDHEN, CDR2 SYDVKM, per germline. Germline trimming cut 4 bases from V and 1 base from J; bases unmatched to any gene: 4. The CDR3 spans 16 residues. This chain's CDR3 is CASSSGQGADNYGYTF. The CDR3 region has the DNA TGTGCCAGCAGTTCGGGACAGGGGGCCGATAACTATGGCTACACCTTC.

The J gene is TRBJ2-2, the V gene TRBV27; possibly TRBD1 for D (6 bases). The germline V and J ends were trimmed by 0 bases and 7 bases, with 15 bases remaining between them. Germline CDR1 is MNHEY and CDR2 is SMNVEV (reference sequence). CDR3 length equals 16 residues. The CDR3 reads CASSLSAGTPNGELFF. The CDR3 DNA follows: TGTGCCAGCAGTTTATCAGCCGGGACACCGAACGGGGAGCTGTTTTTT.

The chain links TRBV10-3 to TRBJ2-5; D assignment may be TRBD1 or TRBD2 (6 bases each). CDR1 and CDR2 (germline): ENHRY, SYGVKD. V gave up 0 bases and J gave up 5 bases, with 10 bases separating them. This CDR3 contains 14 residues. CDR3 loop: CAISESGGRETQYF. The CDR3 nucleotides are TGTGCCATCAGTGAGTCGGGGGGCCGGGAGACCCAGTACTTC.

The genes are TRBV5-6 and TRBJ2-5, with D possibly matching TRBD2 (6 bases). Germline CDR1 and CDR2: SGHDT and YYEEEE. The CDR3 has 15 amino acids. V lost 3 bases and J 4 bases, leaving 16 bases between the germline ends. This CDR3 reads CASSSTEGRRETQYF. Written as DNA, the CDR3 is TGTGCCAGCAGCTCTACGGAGGGCCGCCGAGAGACCCAGTACTTC.

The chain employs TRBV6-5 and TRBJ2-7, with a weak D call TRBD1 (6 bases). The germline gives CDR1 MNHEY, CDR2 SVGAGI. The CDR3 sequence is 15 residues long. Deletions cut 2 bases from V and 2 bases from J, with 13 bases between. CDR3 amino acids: CASSYTRDTAYEQYF. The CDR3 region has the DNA TGTGCCAGCAGTTACACCCGGGACACAGCCTACGAGCAGTACTTC.

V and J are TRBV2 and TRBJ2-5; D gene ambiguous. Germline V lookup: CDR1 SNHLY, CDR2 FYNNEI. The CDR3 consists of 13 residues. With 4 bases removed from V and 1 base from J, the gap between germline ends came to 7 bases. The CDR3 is CASSGLVQETQYF. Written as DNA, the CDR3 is TGTGCCAGCAGTGGACTGGTCCAAGAGACCCAGTACTTC.

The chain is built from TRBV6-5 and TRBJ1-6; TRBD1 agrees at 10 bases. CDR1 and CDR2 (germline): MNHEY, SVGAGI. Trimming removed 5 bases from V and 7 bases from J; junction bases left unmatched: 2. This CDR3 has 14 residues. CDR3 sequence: CASSADRGNSPLHF. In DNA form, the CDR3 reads TGTGCCAGCAGTGCGGACAGGGGGAATTCACCCCTCCACTTT.

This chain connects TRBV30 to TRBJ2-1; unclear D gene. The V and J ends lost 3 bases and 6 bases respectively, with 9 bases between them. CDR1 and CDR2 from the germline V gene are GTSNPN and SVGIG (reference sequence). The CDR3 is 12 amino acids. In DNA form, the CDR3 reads TGTGCCTGGAGGGTATCAAGCAATGAGCAGTTCTTC. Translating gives CAWRVSSNEQFF.

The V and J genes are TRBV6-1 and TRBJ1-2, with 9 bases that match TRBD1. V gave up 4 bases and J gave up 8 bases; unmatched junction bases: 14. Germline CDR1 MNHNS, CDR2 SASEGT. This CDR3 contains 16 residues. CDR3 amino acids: CASSAITGGRGVGYTF. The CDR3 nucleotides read TGTGCCAGCAGTGCGATAACAGGGGGCCGTGGCGTGGGCTACACCTTC.

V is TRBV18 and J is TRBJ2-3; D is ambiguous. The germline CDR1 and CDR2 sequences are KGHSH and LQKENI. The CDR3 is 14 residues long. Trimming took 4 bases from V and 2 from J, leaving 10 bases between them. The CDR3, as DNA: TGTGCCAGCTCACTCGGGTCTTCCACAGATACGCAGTATTTT. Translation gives CASSLGSSTDTQYF.

CDR3 in amino acids: CASSYDRVPGELFF. For the CDR3, the DNA is TGTGCCAGCAGTTACGACAGGGTCCCCGGGGAGCTGTTTTTT. This sequence joins TRBV6-5 and TRBJ2-2, with TRBD1 matching over 7 bases. The CDR3 totals 14 residues. Per germline, CDR1 MNHEY and CDR2 SVGAGI. Trimming took 2 bases from V and 6 from J; bases not matched to a gene: 3.

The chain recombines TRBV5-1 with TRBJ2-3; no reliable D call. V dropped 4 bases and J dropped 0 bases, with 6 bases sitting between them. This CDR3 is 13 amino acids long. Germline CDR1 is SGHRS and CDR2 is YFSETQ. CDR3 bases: TGCGCCAGCAGCCCGACTAGCACAGATACGCAGTATTTT. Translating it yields CASSPTSTDTQYF.

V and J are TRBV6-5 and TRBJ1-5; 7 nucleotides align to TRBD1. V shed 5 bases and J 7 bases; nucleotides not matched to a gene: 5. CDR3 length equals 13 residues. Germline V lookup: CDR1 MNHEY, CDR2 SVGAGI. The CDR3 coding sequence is TGTGCCAGCAGTGCGGGACAGACGCAGCCCCAGCATTTT. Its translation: CASSAGQTQPQHF.

The CDR3 sequence: CASSPTGSSTGELFF. DNA of the CDR3: TGTGCCAGCTCACCTACAGGGTCGAGCACCGGGGAGCTGTTTTTT. V and J are TRBV18 and TRBJ2-2, with D perhaps TRBD1 (6 bases). Trimming removed 3 bases at V and 4 bases at J, with 12 bases between. Germline V gives CDR1 KGHSH, CDR2 LQKENI. The CDR3 totals 15 residues.

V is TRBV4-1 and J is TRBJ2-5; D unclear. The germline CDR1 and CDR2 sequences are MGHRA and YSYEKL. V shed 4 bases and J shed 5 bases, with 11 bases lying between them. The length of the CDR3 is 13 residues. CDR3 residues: CASSRLAGETQYF. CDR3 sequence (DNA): TGCGCCAGCAGCCGCCTTGCCGGGGAGACCCAGTACTTC.

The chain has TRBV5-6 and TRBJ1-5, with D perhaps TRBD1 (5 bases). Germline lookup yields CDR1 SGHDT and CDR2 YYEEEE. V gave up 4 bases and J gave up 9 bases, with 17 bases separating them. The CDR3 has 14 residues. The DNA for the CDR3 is TGTGCCAGCAGCCAGGAAACAGGTAAACCGCCCCAGCATTTT. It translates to CASSQETGKPPQHF.

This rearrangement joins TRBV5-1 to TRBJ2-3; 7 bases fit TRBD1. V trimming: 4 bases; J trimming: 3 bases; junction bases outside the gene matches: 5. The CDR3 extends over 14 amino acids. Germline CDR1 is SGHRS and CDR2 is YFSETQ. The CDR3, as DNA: TGCGCCAGCAGCGACAGGGTCCAGACAGATACGCAGTATTTT. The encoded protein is CASSDRVQTDTQYF.

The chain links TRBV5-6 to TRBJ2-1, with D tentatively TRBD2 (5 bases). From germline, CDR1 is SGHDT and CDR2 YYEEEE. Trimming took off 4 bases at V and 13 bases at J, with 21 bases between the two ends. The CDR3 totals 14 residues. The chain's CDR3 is CASSPLQALATQFF. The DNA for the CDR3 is TGTGCCAGCAGCCCTCTACAAGCTCTAGCAACACAGTTCTTC. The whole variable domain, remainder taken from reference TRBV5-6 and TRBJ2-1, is DAGVTQSPTHLIKTRGQQVTLRCSPKSGHDTVSWYQQALGQGPQFIFQYYEEEERQRGNFPDRFSGHQFPNYSSELNVNALLLGDSALYLCASSPLQALATQFFGPGTRLTVL.

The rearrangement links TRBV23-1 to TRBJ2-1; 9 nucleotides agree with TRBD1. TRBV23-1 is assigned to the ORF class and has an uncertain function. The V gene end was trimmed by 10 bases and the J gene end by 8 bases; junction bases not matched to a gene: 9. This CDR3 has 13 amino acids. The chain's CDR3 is CATTGTGFHEQFF. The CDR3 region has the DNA TGCGCCACCACCGGGACAGGGTTTCATGAGCAGTTCTTC.